This TCR beta chain emerged from a study of human T cells and chemical hapten exposure. Turning to the study itself: All patients underwent weekly scalp dosing with diphenylcyclopropenone for the full approximately 25-week study.

Time point meaning: patch test 2, 6 weeks after DPC sensitization. Specified treatment: therapeutic diphenylcyclopropenone sensitization with weekly scalp DPC. Each CDR3 protein gets one entry after TCRdb re-called the RACE reads with MiXCR. The data contain roughly 84,000 distinct CDR3 sequences, 10% of them singletons. This clonotype has only a few counts. This specimen was whole blood, taken in connection with sensitization to the hapten diphenylcyclopropenone (DPC). The receptor comes from a woman aged 50 to 60 with alopecia areata. Some clones in this sample may be carry-over from other donors' samples.

CDR3 coding DNA: TGTGCCAGCAGTTTTGAGAAGCGGGGTGGCACAGATACGCAGTATTTT. This codes for CASSFEKRGGTDTQYF. The chain couples TRBV12-3 or TRBV12-4 to TRBJ2-3; 7 nucleotides match TRBD2. CDR3 length: 16 residues. The junction had 7 bases not matched to a gene; V was cut back by 3 bases and J by 1 base.